The 3 T cell receptor beta chains in this list originate from one sample, sequenced in a study of response to subunit inactivated influenza vaccine. One entry per CDR3 protein, called by TCRdb with MiXCR from the RT-PCR reads. In the table there are some 640,000 distinct CDR3 sequences, 14% of which are singletons. Sequenced material: PBMCs from blood, taken approximately 15 days before vaccination. These receptors all stem from a middle-aged man who received an inactivated influenza vaccine.

The V call is TRBV20-1, the J call TRBJ2-1; TRBD2 agrees at 10 bases. The V segment lost 6 bases and the J segment 3 bases; nucleotides outside the gene matches: 8. CDR1 and CDR2 (germline): DFQATT, SNEGSKA (reference sequence). The CDR3 consists of 15 residues. The CDR3 bases are TGCAGTGCCGAGGGGGCTAGCGGGAGCTACAATGAGCAGTTCTTC. Translated: CSAEGASGSYNEQFF.

This clonotype was detected a few times. The CDR3 here is CASSPPEIGDNYNEQFF. As DNA, the CDR3 is TGTGCCAGCAGCCCACCGGAAATCGGGGACAACTACAATGAGCAGTTCTTC. The V and J genes are TRBV12-3 or TRBV12-4 and TRBJ2-1; a weak D match, TRBD1 (6 bases). With 6 bases removed from V and 3 bases from J, the gap between germline ends came to 21 bases. The CDR3 extends over 17 amino acids.

The J gene is TRBJ2-5, the V gene TRBV28; D gene unclear. The CDR3 length is 11 residues. V was pared by 3 bases and J by 7 bases, with 6 bases between. Germline CDR1 MDHEN, CDR2 SYDVKM. The CDR3 DNA reads as TGTGCCAGCAGTTTCGTAGGGACCCAGTACTTC. Encoded protein: CASSFVGTQYF.